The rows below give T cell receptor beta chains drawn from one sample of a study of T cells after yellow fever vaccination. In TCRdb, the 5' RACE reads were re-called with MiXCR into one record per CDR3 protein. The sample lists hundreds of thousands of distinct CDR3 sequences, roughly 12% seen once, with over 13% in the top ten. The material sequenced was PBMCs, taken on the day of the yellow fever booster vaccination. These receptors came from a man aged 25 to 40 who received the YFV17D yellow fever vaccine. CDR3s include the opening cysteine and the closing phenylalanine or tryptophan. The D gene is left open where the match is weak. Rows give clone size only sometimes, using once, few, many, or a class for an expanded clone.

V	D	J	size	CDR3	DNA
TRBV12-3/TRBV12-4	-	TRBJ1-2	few	CASSPDSTSGYTF	TGTGCCAGCAGTCCCGACAGTACTTCTGGCTACACCTTC
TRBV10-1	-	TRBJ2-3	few	CASSGQPADTQYF	TGCGCCAGCAGTGGTCAACCCGCAGATACGCAGTATTTT
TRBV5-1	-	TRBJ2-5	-	CASSLIPGPQETQYF	TGCGCCAGCAGCTTGATTCCGGGCCCTCAAGAGACCCAGTACTTC
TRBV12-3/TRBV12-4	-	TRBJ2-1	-	CASEAGGNDEQFF	TGTGCCAGCGAGGCTGGGGGTAACGATGAGCAGTTCTTC
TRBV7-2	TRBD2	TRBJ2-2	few	CASSPTRTSVFTGELFF	TGTGCCAGCAGCCCAACTCGGACTAGCGTCTTTACCGGGGAGCTGTTTTTT
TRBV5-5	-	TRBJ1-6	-	CASSLVVLLGNSPLHF	TGTGCCAGCAGCTTGGTCGTCCTTCTGGGAAATTCACCCCTCCACTTT
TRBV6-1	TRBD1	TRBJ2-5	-	CASSPSLFGQGRKETQYF	TGTGCCAGCAGTCCTTCACTATTCGGACAGGGGAGGAAAGAGACCCAGTACTTC
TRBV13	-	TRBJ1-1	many	CASSHSGGGGTEAFF	TGTGCCAGCAGCCACTCCGGGGGCGGTGGGACTGAAGCTTTCTTT
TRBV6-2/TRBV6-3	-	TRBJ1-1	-	CASRNTPGWASDTEAFF	TGTGCCAGCAGAAACACCCCTGGATGGGCGTCGGACACTGAAGCTTTCTTT
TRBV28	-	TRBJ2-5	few	CASTSLLGSAETQYF	TGTGCCAGCACCTCACTCCTAGGGAGCGCAGAGACCCAGTACTTC